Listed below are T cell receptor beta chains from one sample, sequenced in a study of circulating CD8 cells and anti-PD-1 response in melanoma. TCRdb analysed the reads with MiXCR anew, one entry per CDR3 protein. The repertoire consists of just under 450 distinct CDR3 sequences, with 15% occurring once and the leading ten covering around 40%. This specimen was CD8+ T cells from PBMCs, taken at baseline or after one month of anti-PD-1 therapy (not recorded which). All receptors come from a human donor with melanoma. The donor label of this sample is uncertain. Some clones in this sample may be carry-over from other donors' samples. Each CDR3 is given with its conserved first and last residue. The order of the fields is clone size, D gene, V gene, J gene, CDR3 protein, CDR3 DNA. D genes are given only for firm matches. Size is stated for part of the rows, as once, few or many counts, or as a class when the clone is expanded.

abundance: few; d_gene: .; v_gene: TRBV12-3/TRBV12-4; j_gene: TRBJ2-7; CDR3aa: CASSLMGAYEQYF; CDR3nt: TGTGCCAGCAGTTTAATGGGGGCCTACGAGCAGTACTTC
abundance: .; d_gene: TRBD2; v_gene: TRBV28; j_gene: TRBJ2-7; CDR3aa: CASSLIGGDEQYF; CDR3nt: TGTGCCAGCAGTCTGATCGGGGGGGACGAGCAGTACTTC
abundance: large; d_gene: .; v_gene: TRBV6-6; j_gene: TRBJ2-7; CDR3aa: CASSLGALGTGYEQYF; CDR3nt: TGTGCCAGCAGTCTAGGGGCCTTGGGAACAGGGTACGAGCAGTACTTC
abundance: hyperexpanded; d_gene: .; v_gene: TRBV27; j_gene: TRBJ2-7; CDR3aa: CASRPGGDSLRNEQYF; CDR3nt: TGTGCCAGCAGACCAGGCGGGGACAGCCTGAGAAACGAGCAGTACTTC
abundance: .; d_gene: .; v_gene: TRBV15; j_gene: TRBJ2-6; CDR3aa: CATSESISGANVLTF; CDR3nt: TGTGCCACCAGCGAAAGTATCTCCGGGGCCAACGTCCTGACTTTC
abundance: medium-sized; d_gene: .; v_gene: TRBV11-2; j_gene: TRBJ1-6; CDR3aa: CASSLDPQPRISPLHF; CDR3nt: TGTGCCAGCAGCTTAGATCCCCAACCGAGGATCTCACCCCTCCACTTT
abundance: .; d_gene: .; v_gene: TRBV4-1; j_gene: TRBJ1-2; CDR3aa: CASSQDRAFYGYTF; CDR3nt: TGCGCCAGCAGCCAAGATCGGGCATTTTATGGCTACACCTTC
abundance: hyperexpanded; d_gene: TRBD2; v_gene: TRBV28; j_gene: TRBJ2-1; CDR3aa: CASMAGGEVNEQFF; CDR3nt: TGTGCCAGCATGGCGGGAGGGGAGGTGAATGAGCAGTTCTTC
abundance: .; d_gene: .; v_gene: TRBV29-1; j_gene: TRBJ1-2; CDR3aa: CSVEDGPGYTF; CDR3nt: TGCAGCGTTGAAGACGGTCCTGGCTACACCTTC
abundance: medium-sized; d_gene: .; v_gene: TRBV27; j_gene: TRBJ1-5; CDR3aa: CASSEPGQPQHF; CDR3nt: TGTGCCAGCAGTGAGCCGGGTCAGCCCCAGCATTTT
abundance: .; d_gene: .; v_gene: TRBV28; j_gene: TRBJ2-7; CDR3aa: CASSGGAFYEQYF; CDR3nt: TGTGCTAGCTCAGGAGGAGCCTTCTACGAGCAGTACTTC
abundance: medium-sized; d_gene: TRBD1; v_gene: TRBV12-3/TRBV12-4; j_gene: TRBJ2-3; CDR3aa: CASSWTGLTDTQYF; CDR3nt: TGTGCCAGCAGTTGGACAGGGCTCACAGATACGCAGTATTTT
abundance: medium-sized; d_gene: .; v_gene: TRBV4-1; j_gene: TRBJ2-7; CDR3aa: CASSQDRGTYEQYF; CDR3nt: TGCGCCAGCAGCCAAGATCGAGGGACCTACGAGCAGTACTTC
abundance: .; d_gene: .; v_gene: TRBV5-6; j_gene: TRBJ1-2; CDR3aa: CASSSEVGSETHGYTF; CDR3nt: TGTGCCAGCAGCTCGGAAGTTGGCAGCGAGACCCATGGCTACACCTTC
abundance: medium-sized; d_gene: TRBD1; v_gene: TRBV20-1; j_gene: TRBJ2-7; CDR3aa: CSAQEGTGRILEQYF; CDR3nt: TGCAGTGCTCAGGAGGGGACAGGGCGAATCTTAGAGCAGTACTTC
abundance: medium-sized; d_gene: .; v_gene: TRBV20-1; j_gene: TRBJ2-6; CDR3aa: CSARDPRNVLTF; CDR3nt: TGCAGTGCTAGAGATCCTAGGAACGTCCTGACTTTC
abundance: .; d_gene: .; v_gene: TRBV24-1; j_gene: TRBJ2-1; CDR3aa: CATSDLRQRDYNEQFF; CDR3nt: TGTGCCACCAGTGACCTACGGCAGAGGGACTACAATGAGCAGTTCTTC
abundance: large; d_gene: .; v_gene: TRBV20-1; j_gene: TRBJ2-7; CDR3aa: CSASKGPISYEQYF; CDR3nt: TGCAGTGCTAGTAAGGGACCTATATCCTACGAGCAGTACTTC
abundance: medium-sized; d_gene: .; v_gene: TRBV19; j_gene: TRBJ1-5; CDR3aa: CASRAGNGNQPQHF; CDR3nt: TGTGCCAGTAGGGCAGGGAATGGGAATCAGCCCCAGCATTTT
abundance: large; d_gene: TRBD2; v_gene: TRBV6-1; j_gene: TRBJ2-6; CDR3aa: CASSVAGGSGANVLTF; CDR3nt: TGTGCCAGCAGTGTAGCGGGAGGCTCTGGGGCCAACGTCCTGACTTTC
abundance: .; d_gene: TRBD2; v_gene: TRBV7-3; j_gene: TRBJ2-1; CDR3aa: CASSPSGGYNEQFF; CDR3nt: TGTGCCAGCAGCCCTAGCGGGGGCTACAATGAGCAGTTCTTC
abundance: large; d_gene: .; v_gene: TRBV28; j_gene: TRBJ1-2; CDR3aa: CASSLLPRGGGGYTF; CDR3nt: TGTGCCAGCAGTTTATTGCCCAGGGGTGGAGGTGGCTACACCTTC
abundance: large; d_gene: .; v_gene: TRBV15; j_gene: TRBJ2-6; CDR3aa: CATSESTSGANVLTF; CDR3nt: TGTGCCACCAGCGAAAGTACCTCTGGGGCCAACGTCCTGACTTTC
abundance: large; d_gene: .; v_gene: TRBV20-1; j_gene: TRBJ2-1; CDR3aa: CSARARENEQFF; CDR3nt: TGCAGTGCTAGAGCGCGAGAGAATGAGCAGTTCTTC
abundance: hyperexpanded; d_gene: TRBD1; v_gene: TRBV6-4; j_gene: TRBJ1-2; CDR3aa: CASSQQGDFGYTF; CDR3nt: TGTGCCAGCAGCCAACAGGGGGATTTTGGCTACACCTTC
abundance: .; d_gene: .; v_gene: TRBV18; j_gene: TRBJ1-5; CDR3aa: CASSPPLAPVPPQHF; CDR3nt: TGTGCCAGCTCACCACCGTTGGCCCCAGTGCCGCCCCAGCATTTT
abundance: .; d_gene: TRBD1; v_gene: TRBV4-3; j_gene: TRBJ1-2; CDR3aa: CASSPATGNYGYTF; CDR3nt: TGCGCCAGCAGCCCCGCGACAGGGAACTATGGCTACACCTTC
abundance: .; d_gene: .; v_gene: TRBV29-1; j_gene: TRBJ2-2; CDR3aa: CSVPQNTGELFF; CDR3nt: TGCAGCGTCCCACAGAACACCGGGGAGCTGTTTTTT
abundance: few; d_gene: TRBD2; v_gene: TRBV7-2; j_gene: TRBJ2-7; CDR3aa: CASSSGLAWEQYF; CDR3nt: TGTGCCAGCAGCTCGGGACTAGCGTGGGAGCAGTACTTC
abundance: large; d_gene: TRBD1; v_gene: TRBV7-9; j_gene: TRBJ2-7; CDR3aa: CASSLTGREQYF; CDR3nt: TGTGCCAGCAGCTTGACAGGGCGCGAGCAGTACTTC
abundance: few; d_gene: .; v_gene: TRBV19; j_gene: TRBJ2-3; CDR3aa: CASSIRVWDTQYF; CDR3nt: TGTGCCAGTAGTATAAGGGTTTGGGATACGCAGTATTTT
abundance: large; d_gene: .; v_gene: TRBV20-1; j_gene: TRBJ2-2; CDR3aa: CSARETGTDTGELFF; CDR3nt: TGCAGTGCTAGAGAGACTGGGACCGACACCGGGGAGCTGTTTTTT
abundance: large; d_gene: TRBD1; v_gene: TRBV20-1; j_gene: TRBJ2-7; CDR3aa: CSATDREYEQYF; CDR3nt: TGCAGTGCTACCGACAGGGAGTACGAGCAGTACTTC
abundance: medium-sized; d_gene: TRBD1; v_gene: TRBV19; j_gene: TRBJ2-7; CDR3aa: CASSVITGDEQYF; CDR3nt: TGTGCCAGTAGTGTAATAACAGGGGACGAGCAGTACTTC
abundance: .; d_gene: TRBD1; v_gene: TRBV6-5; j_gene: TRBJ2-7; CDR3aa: CASSAGGSGYEQYF; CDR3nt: TGTGCCAGCAGTGCAGGGGGTTCAGGCTACGAGCAGTACTTC